Each of the 26 T cell receptor beta chains below was sequenced from the same sample in a study of OX40 agonist ivuxolimab in advanced cancers. Sequenced by immunoSEQ multiplex PCR; TCRdb stores in-frame clones only, minus some. This table has 40,000 to 60,000 clones, around nine tenths appearing once. The sequenced sample was CD4+ or CD8+ T cells sorted from blood, obtained in a trial of the OX40 agonist ivuxolimab. Receptors originate from an adult with an advanced solid tumor such as melanoma, head and neck, liver or kidney cancer.

The chain employs TRBV11-3 and TRBJ2-2; D remains unclear. CDR1 and CDR2 from the germline V gene are SGHNT and YENEEA. The CDR3 has 13 residues. Trimming left V 5 bases short and J 2 bases short, with 6 bases between. CDR3 residues: CASSKENTGELFF. The CDR3 DNA reads as TGTGCCAGCAGCAAAGAAAACACCGGGGAGCTGTTTTTT.

The chain is built from TRBV6-5 and TRBJ1-6; no clear D. The CDR3 length is 15 residues. Trimming took 2 bases from V and 0 from J, leaving 5 bases between them. Germline CDR1 and CDR2: MNHEY and SVGAGI. CDR3 nucleotide sequence: TGTGCCAGCAGTTACGGAGTCTCCTATAATTCACCCCTCCACTTT. As protein: CASSYGVSYNSPLHF.

The chain joins TRBV7-9 to TRBJ1-5; 10 nucleotides agree with TRBD1. The length of the CDR3 is 16 residues. V lost 1 base, J lost 4 bases, and 4 bases stayed unmatched. Germline lookup yields CDR1 SEHNR and CDR2 FQNEAQ (reference sequence). The CDR3 is CASSLEGTGANQPQHF. CDR3 DNA sequence: TGTGCCAGCAGCTTAGAGGGGACAGGGGCTAATCAGCCCCAGCATTTT.

The J gene is TRBJ2-3, the V gene TRBV6-1, with TRBD2 matching over 14 bases. J was trimmed by 0 bases and V by 1 base; bases with no gene match: 6. The CDR3 totals 19 residues. The germline CDR1 and CDR2 sequences are MNHNS and SASEGT. Here the CDR3 DNA reads TGTGCCAGCAGTGAAGGTGGGACTAGCGGGAGTTTTAGCACAGATACGCAGTATTTT. Amino acids: CASSEGGTSGSFSTDTQYF.

The chain links TRBV2 to TRBJ2-1; D unresolved. With 2 bases removed from V and 1 base from J, the gap between germline ends came to 6 bases. The germline V gene has CDR1 SNHLY and CDR2 FYNNEI. The CDR3 consists of 14 residues. CDR3 nucleotide sequence: TGTGCCAGCAGTGAACCCCTTTCCTACAATGAGCAGTTCTTC. The encoded protein is CASSEPLSYNEQFF.

This clone turned up a few times. The chain joins TRBV10-2 to TRBJ2-7; D is unclear. The CDR3 runs to 11 residues. Germline V CDR1 and CDR2: WSHSY, SAAADI. V was cut by 3 bases and J by 3 bases, with 3 bases left in between. For the CDR3, the DNA is TGCGCCAGCAGTGACGGCTACGAGCAGTACTTC. Translating gives CASSDGYEQYF.

The gene calls are TRBV15 and TRBJ1-1, with D unresolved. Trimming removed 1 base from V and 3 bases from J, with 9 bases in between. This CDR3 spans 14 amino acids. The V gene's germline CDR1 is LNHNV and CDR2 YYDKDF (reference sequence). CDR3 DNA sequence: TGTGCCACCAGCAGAGGGGGTGGCGACACTGAAGCTTTCTTT. Translating it yields CATSRGGGDTEAFF.

V usage is TRBV6-5 and J usage is TRBJ2-3, with a possible D match to TRBD2 (5 bases). Looked up from germline, CDR1 is MNHEY and CDR2 is SVGAGI. The CDR3 covers 13 residues. Trimming left V 6 bases short and J 5 bases short, with 12 bases between. Written as DNA, the CDR3 is TGTGCCAGCAGGTTCCGGGGAGAAGATACGCAGTATTTT. Residues: CASRFRGEDTQYF.

The chain is built from TRBV6-5 and TRBJ2-3; possible D gene TRBD1, 5 bases. Germline assignment: CDR1 MNHEY and CDR2 SVGAGI. The CDR3 contains 15 residues. V gave up 6 bases and J gave up 2 bases, with 15 bases separating them. The CDR3 spells CASSRDMGLTDTQYF. The CDR3 nucleotides are TGTGCCAGCAGCCGTGACATGGGGCTCACAGATACGCAGTATTTT.

The chain uses TRBV7-6 and TRBJ1-4, with D hard to call. Germline V gene lookup returns CDR1 SGHVS and CDR2 FNYEAQ. The CDR3 totals 18 residues. Trimming cost V 0 bases and J 7 bases, with 21 bases left between them. The CDR3 spells CASSLASVKRAWGEKLFF. In DNA form, the CDR3 reads TGTGCCAGCAGCTTAGCGTCAGTAAAAAGGGCGTGGGGTGAAAAACTGTTTTTT. The full variable domain, in which reference TRBV7-6 and TRBJ1-4 provide the parts outside the CDR3, is GAGVSQSPRYKVTKRGQDVALRCDPISGHVSLYWYRQALGQGPEFLTYFNYEAQQDKSGLPNDRFSAERPEGSISTLTIQRTEQRDSAMYRCASSLASVKRAWGEKLFFGSGTQLSVL.

This sequence joins TRBV7-9 and TRBJ1-2; the D gene is possibly TRBD1 (6 bases). Trimming shortened V by 5 bases and J by 3 bases, and 16 bases separated the two germline ends. The CDR3 loop spans 15 amino acids. CDR1 and CDR2 from the germline V gene are SEHNR and FQNEAQ (reference sequence). The DNA for the CDR3 is TGTGCCAGCAGCCGACCAACGGGACAAGACTATGGCTACACCTTC. Its translation is CASSRPTGQDYGYTF.

This rearrangement joins TRBV29-1 to TRBJ2-3; D is possibly TRBD1 (6 bases). This CDR3 is built from 12 residues. Germline V gene data show CDR1 as SQVTM and CDR2 as ANQGSEA. V lost 7 bases and J lost 6, with 14 bases in between. CDR3 coding DNA: TGCAGCGCGATAGGCAGGGGTGATACGCAGTATTTT. Its protein is CSAIGRGDTQYF.

This rearrangement joins TRBV4-2 to TRBJ2-1; 12 bases are shared with TRBD2. V lost 5 bases and J lost 5; bases outside the gene matches: 1. Per germline, CDR1 LGHNA and CDR2 YNFKEQ. This CDR3 spans 14 amino acids. The CDR3 DNA reads as TGTGCCAGCAGCAGACTAGCGGGGGACAATGAGCAGTTCTTC. Its protein is CASSRLAGDNEQFF.

The V and J genes are TRBV5-1 and TRBJ1-2; no reliable D call. The CDR3 length is 15 residues. CDR1 is SGHRS and CDR2 is YFSETQ in the germline V gene. Trimming removed 1 base at V and 4 bases at J, with 14 bases between. CDR3 nucleotides: TGCGCCAGCAGCTTGTTTGGGAGGAGAGGCTATGGCTACACCTTC. It encodes CASSLFGRRGYGYTF. The variable domain in full, with the rest retrieved from reference TRBV5-1 and TRBJ1-2, is KAGVTQTPRYLIKTRGQQVTLSCSPISGHRSVSWYQQTPGQGLQFLFEYFSETQRNKGNFPGRFSGRQFSNSRSEMNVSTLELGDSALYLCASSLFGRRGYGYTFGSGTRLTVV.

On this clone: Other DNA sequences in the sample encode the same CDR3. This chain uses TRBV7-9 with TRBJ1-2, with TRBD1 identical over 9 bases. V trimming: 6 bases; J trimming: 6 bases; junction bases outside the gene matches: 14. This CDR3 has 16 residues. Germline-derived CDR1 and CDR2 are SEHNR and FQNEAQ (reference sequence). The DNA for the CDR3 is TGTGCCAGCAGTTTACCGGGACAGGGAGTAGTACATGGCTACACCTTC. It is translated as CASSLPGQGVVHGYTF.

This chain links TRBV27 with TRBJ1-1, with a possible D match to TRBD1 (6 bases). The V gene lost 3 bases and the J gene lost 3 bases, with 11 bases spanning the gap. The CDR3 covers 14 residues. The V gene's germline CDR1 is MNHEY and CDR2 SMNVEV (reference sequence). The CDR3, as DNA: TGTGCCAGCAGTTTTTGGGGGCCGGACACTGAAGCTTTCTTT. Its translation: CASSFWGPDTEAFF.

The chain links TRBV5-8 to TRBJ1-4, with D perhaps matching TRBD1 (6 bases). Germline V gives CDR1 SGHTS, CDR2 YDEGEE. The CDR3 spans 15 residues. V dropped 4 bases and J dropped 4 bases, with 14 bases sitting between them. CDR3 bases: TGTGCCAGCAGCCCTGGACAGTCCTATAATGAAAAACTGTTTTTT. As protein: CASSPGQSYNEKLFF.

In DNA form, the CDR3 reads TGTGCCAGCAGGGGGACCAACACCGGGGAGCTGTTTTTT. Translation: CASRGTNTGELFF. The chain links TRBV7-9 to TRBJ2-2, with D perhaps assigned TRBD1 or TRBD2 (5 bases each). Germline CDR1 SEHNR, CDR2 FQNEAQ (reference sequence). CDR3 length: 13 residues. Trimming took 6 bases from V and 2 from J, leaving 7 bases between them.

This clone was seen only once. J is TRBJ1-4 and V is TRBV27; perhaps TRBD1 as D (6 bases). The germline V gene has CDR1 MNHEY and CDR2 SMNVEV (reference sequence). This CDR3 comprises 15 residues. Trimming cost V 7 bases and J 3 bases, with 15 bases left between them. CDR3 nucleotides: TGTGCCAGCAACCTCAGGGGTCGAGCTAATGAAAAACTGTTTTTT. Its protein is CASNLRGRANEKLFF.

This clone was seen a few times. This chain's CDR3 is CASSDKGGFYNEQFF. The CDR3 region has the DNA TGTGCCAGCAGTGACAAGGGGGGGTTCTACAATGAGCAGTTCTTC. V usage is TRBV6-4 and J usage is TRBJ2-1, with a tentative D call TRBD2 (7 bases). Germline V CDR1 and CDR2: MRHNA, SNTAGT. The CDR3 covers 15 residues. Trimming pared 2 bases from V and 3 bases from J, leaving 11 bases between.

The count of this clone is one. This chain joins TRBV11-3 and TRBJ2-1, with D perhaps being TRBD1 or TRBD2 (5 bases each). Trimming left V 1 base short and J 6 bases short, with 16 bases between. This CDR3 spans 16 amino acids. The germline V gene encodes CDR1 SGHNT and CDR2 YENEEA. In DNA form, the CDR3 reads TGTGCCAGCAGCTTAGCTCCCGGGGCAGGGTTCAATGAGCAGTTCTTC. It encodes CASSLAPGAGFNEQFF.

The chain has TRBV7-9 and TRBJ1-2, with D perhaps matching TRBD1 (6 bases). CDR3 length: 18 amino acids. The germline V gene encodes CDR1 SEHNR and CDR2 FQNEAQ (reference sequence). The ends were cut back, 6 bases at V and 5 bases at J, with 28 bases in the middle. CDR3 in DNA: TGTGCCAGCAGTCACTACAGCGCGGGGGCTTCCTCAATTTATGGCTACACCTTC. This gives the protein CASSHYSAGASSIYGYTF.

The CDR3 DNA reads as TGTGCCAGCAGCTCGGACGGAATCAATCAGCCCCAGCATTTT. It yields the protein CASSSDGINQPQHF. The rearrangement joins TRBV5-4 to TRBJ1-5, with D unclear. Germline V gene data show CDR1 as SGHNT and CDR2 as YYREEE (reference sequence). The CDR3 is made up of 14 amino acids. V lost 3 bases to trimming and J lost 3 bases, with 10 bases between them.

The V gene is TRBV6-1, the J gene TRBJ2-7; perhaps TRBD2 as D (5 bases). CDR1 and CDR2 (germline): MNHNS, SASEGT. V lost 4 bases to trimming and J lost 0 bases, with 7 bases between them. CDR3 length: 13 residues. The CDR3 sequence: CASSGGSSYEQYV. The DNA for the CDR3 is TGTGCCAGCAGTGGAGGGAGCTCCTACGAGCAGTACGTC.

The rearrangement links TRBV27 to TRBJ2-7; TRBD1 matches 7 bases. The CDR3 has 13 residues. V gave up 3 bases and J gave up 6 bases; unmatched junction bases: 5. The V gene's germline CDR1 is MNHEY and CDR2 SMNVEV (reference sequence). In DNA, the CDR3 is TGTGCCAGCAGTTTCGTGACAGGGACCGAGCAGTACGTC. It specifies CASSFVTGTEQYV.

In DNA, the CDR3 is TGTGCCAGCAGTTCACGACTAGCGGGGGTGTACGAGCAGTACGTC. Translation gives CASSSRLAGVYEQYV. The chain recombines TRBV28 with TRBJ2-7; 12 nucleotides align to TRBD2. This CDR3 comprises 15 residues. The germline CDR1 and CDR2 sequences are MDHEN and SYDVKM. V lost 4 bases to trimming and J lost 4 bases; unmatched junction nucleotides: 5.